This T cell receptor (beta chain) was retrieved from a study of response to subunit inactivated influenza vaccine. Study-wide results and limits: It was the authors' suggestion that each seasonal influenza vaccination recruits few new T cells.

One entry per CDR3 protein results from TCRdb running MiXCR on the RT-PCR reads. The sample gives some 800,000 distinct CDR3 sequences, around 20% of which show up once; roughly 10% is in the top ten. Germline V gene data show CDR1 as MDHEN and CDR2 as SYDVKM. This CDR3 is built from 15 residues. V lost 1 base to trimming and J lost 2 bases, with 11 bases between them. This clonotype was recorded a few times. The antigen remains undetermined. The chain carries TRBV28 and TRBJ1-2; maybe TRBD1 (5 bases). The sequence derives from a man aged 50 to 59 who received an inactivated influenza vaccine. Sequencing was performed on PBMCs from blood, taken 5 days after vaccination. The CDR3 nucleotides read TGTGCCAGCAGTTTATCGGGCAGGGCCAACTATGGCTACACCTTC. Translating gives CASSLSGRANYGYTF.